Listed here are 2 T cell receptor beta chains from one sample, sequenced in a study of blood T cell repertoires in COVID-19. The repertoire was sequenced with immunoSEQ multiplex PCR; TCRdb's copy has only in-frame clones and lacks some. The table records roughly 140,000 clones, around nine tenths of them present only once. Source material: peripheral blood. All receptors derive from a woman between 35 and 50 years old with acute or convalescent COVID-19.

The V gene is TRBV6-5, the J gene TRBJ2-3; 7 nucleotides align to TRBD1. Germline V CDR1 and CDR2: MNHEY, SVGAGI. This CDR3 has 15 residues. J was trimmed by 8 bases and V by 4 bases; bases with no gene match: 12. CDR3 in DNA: TGTGCCAGCAGTTTAGAGGGACAGCCCTTCTCTACGCAGTATTTT. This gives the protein CASSLEGQPFSTQYF.

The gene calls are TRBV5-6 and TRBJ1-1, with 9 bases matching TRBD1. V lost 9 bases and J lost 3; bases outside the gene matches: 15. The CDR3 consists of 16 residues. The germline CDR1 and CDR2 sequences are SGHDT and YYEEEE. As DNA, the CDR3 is TGTGCCACCTTCCTTTTAGGACAGGGGAAACACACTGAAGCTTTCTTT. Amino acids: CATFLLGQGKHTEAFF.